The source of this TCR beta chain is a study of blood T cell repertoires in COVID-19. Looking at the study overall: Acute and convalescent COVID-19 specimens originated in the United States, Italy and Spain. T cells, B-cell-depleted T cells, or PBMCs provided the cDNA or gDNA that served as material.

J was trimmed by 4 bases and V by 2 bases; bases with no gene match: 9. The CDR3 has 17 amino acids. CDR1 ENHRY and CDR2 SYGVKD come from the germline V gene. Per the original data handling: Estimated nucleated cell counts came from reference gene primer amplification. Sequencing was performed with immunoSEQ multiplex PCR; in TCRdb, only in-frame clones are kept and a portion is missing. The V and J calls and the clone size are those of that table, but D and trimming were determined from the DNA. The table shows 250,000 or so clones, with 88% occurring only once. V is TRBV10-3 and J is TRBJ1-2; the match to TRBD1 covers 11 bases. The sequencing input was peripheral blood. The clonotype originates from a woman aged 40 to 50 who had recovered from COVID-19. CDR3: CAISETPDRGRTYGYTF. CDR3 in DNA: TGTGCCATCAGTGAGACCCCGGACAGGGGGCGCACCTATGGCTACACCTTC.